A single sample is the source of the 23 T cell receptor beta chains below, sequenced in a study of CD8 T cells in ankylosing spondylitis. TCRdb ran MiXCR on the 5' RACE reads and lists one entry per CDR3 protein. The sample has about 36,000 distinct CDR3 sequences, 4.5% to 6% seen once. Sequencing was carried out using blood, either unsorted or a sorted T cell fraction (not recorded which). All receptors derive from a male donor with ankylosing spondylitis or in good health (not recorded which).

This clonotype was recorded many times. This chain links TRBV29-1 with TRBJ1-1, with unresolved D. Trimming left V 5 bases short and J 0 bases short, with 13 bases between. The CDR3 runs 14 residues. The germline V gene has CDR1 SQVTM and CDR2 ANQGSEA. CDR3 sequence reads: CSVMAVSMNTEAFF. CDR3 sequence (DNA): TGCAGCGTTATGGCAGTGAGCATGAACACTGAAGCTTTCTTT. Full variable domain (rest looked up from reference TRBV29-1 and TRBJ1-1): SAVISQKPSRDICQRGTSLTIQCQVDSQVTMMFWYRQQPGQSLTLIATANQGSEATYESGFVIDKFPISRPNLTFSTLTVSNMSPEDSSIYLCSVMAVSMNTEAFFGQGTRLTVV.

This clonotype was observed at least ten times. V gene TRBV7-2 combines with J gene TRBJ2-3, with no clear D. Looked up from germline, CDR1 is SGHTA and CDR2 is FQGNSA. V was trimmed by 0 bases and J by 0 bases, leaving 7 bases between them. CDR3 size: 15 residues. CDR3 sequence reads: CASSLAQMSTDTQYF. In DNA, the CDR3 is TGTGCCAGCAGCTTAGCGCAGATGAGCACAGATACGCAGTATTTT. The full variable domain, in which reference TRBV7-2 and TRBJ2-3 provide the parts outside the CDR3, is GAGVSQSPSNKVTEKGKDVELRCDPISGHTALYWYRQSLGQGLEFLIYFQGNSAPDKSGLPSDRFSAERTGGSVSTLTIQRTQQEDSAVYLCASSLAQMSTDTQYFGPGTRLTVL.

This clonotype was recorded at least ten times. One end of the junction is discordant with germline, which a read error may explain. V is TRBV7-7 and J is TRBJ2-2, with 7 bases identical to TRBD1. The CDR3 totals 14 residues. CDR1 and CDR2 from the germline V gene are SSHAT and FNYEAQ (reference sequence). The CDR3 sequence is CASSFDRVTGELFF. The DNA for the CDR3 is TGTGCTAGCAGCTTTGACAGGGTGACCGGGGAGCTGTTTTTT.

Notes on this clonotype: This may arise from a read error, as a much more abundant clone is one base away. This likely comes from a read error, as the CDR3 has no conserved phenylalanine or tryptophan at its end. This rearrangement joins TRBV3-1 to TRBJ2-7; perhaps D is TRBD1 or TRBD2 (6 bases each). Germline-derived CDR1 and CDR2 are LGHDT and YNNKEL (reference sequence). The ends were cut back, 6 bases at V and 5 bases at J, with 17 bases in the middle. This CDR3 contains 14 residues. This CDR3 is CASSTRRGADEQYY. CDR3 DNA: TGTGCCAGCAGTACTCGGAGGGGGGCCGACGAGCAGTACTAC.

In its sample, this clonotype was seen many times. V and J are TRBV5-5 and TRBJ2-1; no reliable D call. This CDR3 is built from 12 residues. Germline CDR1 SGHKS, CDR2 YYEKEE (reference sequence). V was pared by 4 bases and J by 7 bases, with 9 bases between. The CDR3 DNA reads TGTGCCAGCAGCACGATTTGGAATGAGCAGTTCTTC. Translation: CASSTIWNEQFF.

This clonotype was recorded at least ten times. This chain joins TRBV6-1 and TRBJ1-2, with D possibly being TRBD1 (6 bases). CDR3 length equals 14 residues. Germline loops: CDR1 MNHNS, CDR2 SASEGT. The V end was cut by 3 bases, the J end by 5 bases, with 13 bases between. CDR3 sequence reads: CASSEQGGRYGYTF. The CDR3 DNA reads TGTGCCAGCAGTGAGCAAGGGGGTCGGTATGGCTACACCTTC.

In this sample, this clonotype turned up many times. The V call is TRBV20-1, the J call TRBJ2-3; 12 positions match TRBD2. The CDR3 loop spans 15 amino acids. CDR1 and CDR2 (germline): DFQATT, SNEGSKA (reference sequence). The junction had 9 bases not matched to a gene; V was cut back by 7 bases and J by 4 bases. CDR3 in DNA: TGCAGTGTGCTAGCGGGGGGGCCGGTACCAGATACGCAGTATTTT. Encoded protein: CSVLAGGPVPDTQYF.

This clonotype appeared a few times. This CDR3 is CASSLGVGTGELFF. The CDR3 region has the DNA TGTGCCAGCAGCTTAGGGGTGGGCACCGGGGAGCTGTTTTTT. The V call is TRBV7-2, the J call TRBJ2-2; D gene unclear. V lost 1 base and J 4 bases, leaving 7 bases between the germline ends. This CDR3 region has 14 residues. Germline-derived CDR1 and CDR2 are SGHTA and FQGNSA.

This clonotype was seen ten or more times. The chain combines TRBV18 with TRBJ2-7; perhaps D is TRBD1 or TRBD2 (5 bases each). Germline assignment: CDR1 KGHSH and CDR2 LQKENI. With 6 bases removed from V and 3 bases from J, the gap between germline ends came to 15 bases. This CDR3 spans 14 amino acids. The CDR3 reads CASSLPGPSYEQYF. The CDR3 DNA is TGTGCCAGCTCTCTACCGGGACCGAGCTACGAGCAGTACTTC.

This clonotype has at least ten counts. The V gene is TRBV18, the J gene TRBJ2-7; no clear D. V was shortened by 3 bases and J by 2 bases, with 8 bases between the two germline ends. The CDR3 sequence is 13 residues long. The germline V gene encodes CDR1 KGHSH and CDR2 LQKENI. The CDR3: CASSPQRAYEQYF. In DNA, the CDR3 is TGTGCCAGCTCACCCCAGAGAGCCTACGAGCAGTACTTC.

The V and J genes are TRBV3-1 and TRBJ2-7, with a tentative D call TRBD1 (5 bases). This CDR3 region has 13 residues. Germline lookup yields CDR1 LGHDT and CDR2 YNNKEL (reference sequence). Trimming stripped 1 base from V and 2 bases from J, with 6 bases between. The CDR3 DNA follows: TGTGCCAGCAGCCAAGGGGGCCCCTACGAGCAGTACTTC. This translates into CASSQGGPYEQYF.

This clonotype was seen ten or more times. The chain uses TRBV19 and TRBJ1-2, with 10 bases that match TRBD1. Germline values: CDR1 LNHDA, CDR2 SQIVND (reference sequence). After removal of 5 bases from V and 6 bases from J, the junction contained 6 bases not matched to a gene. This CDR3 contains 14 residues. The CDR3 bases are TGTGCCAGTAGTTCACTTGGACAGGGGGATGGCTACACCTTC. It encodes CASSSLGQGDGYTF.

At least ten counts were recorded for this clonotype. The V call is TRBV19, the J call TRBJ1-1; tentative D call: TRBD1 (5 bases). This CDR3 contains 13 residues. V was cut by 4 bases and J by 4 bases, with 10 bases left in between. Germline CDR1 is LNHDA and CDR2 is SQIVND (reference sequence). CDR3 protein: CASSTVRGTEAFF. In DNA, the CDR3 is TGTGCCAGTAGTACGGTTAGGGGCACTGAAGCTTTCTTT.

This clonotype was counted at least ten times. One junction end does not reproduce the germline sequence, and a read error may be involved. This rearrangement joins TRBV7-6 to TRBJ1-4; D remains ambiguous. Germline assignment: CDR1 SGHVS and CDR2 FNYEAQ. The CDR3 is made up of 15 amino acids. The CDR3 coding sequence is TGTGCCAGCAGCATTACTAAGTCGGCTAATAAAAAACTGTTTTTT. Protein: CASSITKSANKKLFF.

This clonotype came up many times. This rearrangement joins TRBV28 to TRBJ2-4, with D tentatively TRBD1 (6 bases). V was cut by 3 bases and J by 0 bases, with 12 bases left in between. Germline V CDR1 and CDR2: MDHEN, SYDVKM. The CDR3 has 16 amino acids. The CDR3 region is CASSLSRGLAKNIQYF. CDR3 DNA: TGTGCCAGCAGTTTGTCCAGGGGCTTAGCCAAAAACATTCAGTACTTC.

In this sample, this clonotype is medium-sized. The V and J genes are TRBV5-1 and TRBJ1-1, with D perhaps matching TRBD1 (5 bases). The CDR3 is made up of 15 amino acids. V was cut by 1 base and J by 0 bases, with 10 bases left in between. Germline V gene lookup returns CDR1 SGHRS and CDR2 YFSETQ. The DNA of the CDR3 is TGCGCCAGCAGCTTGAACCAGGGCGTGAACACTGAAGCTTTCTTT. Translated: CASSLNQGVNTEAFF. Based on the CDR3 plus reference TRBV5-1 and TRBJ1-1, the full variable domain is KAGVTQTPRYLIKTRGQQVTLSCSPISGHRSVSWYQQTPGQGLQFLFEYFSETQRNKGNFPGRFSGRQFSNSRSEMNVSTLELGDSALYLCASSLNQGVNTEAFFGQGTRLTVV.

This clonotype came up many times. The V gene is TRBV20-1, the J gene TRBJ2-5; TRBD2 agrees at 15 bases. The V gene's germline CDR1 is DFQATT and CDR2 SNEGSKA (reference sequence). The CDR3 runs to 16 residues. V lost 7 bases and J lost 5; bases outside the gene matches: 11. This CDR3 reads CSGMLGTSGGLETQYF. The CDR3 DNA sequence: TGCAGTGGGATGTTAGGGACTAGCGGGGGGTTGGAGACCCAGTACTTC.

This clonotype was recorded many times. This chain links TRBV27 with TRBJ2-3; D is possibly TRBD2 (6 bases). This CDR3 is 11 amino acids long. Trimming stripped 8 bases from V and 12 bases from J, with 15 bases between. Germline CDR1 is MNHEY and CDR2 is SMNVEV (reference sequence). DNA of the CDR3: TGTGCCAGCTCAAAGGGACTCCTACAGTATTTT. It codes for CASSKGLLQYF.

This clonotype has ten or more counts. V is TRBV7-2 and J is TRBJ2-3; 13 bases align to TRBD2. This CDR3 is 17 amino acids long. Germline trimming cut 4 bases from V and 4 bases from J; bases unmatched to any gene: 8. Germline-derived CDR1 and CDR2 are SGHTA and FQGNSA. As DNA, the CDR3 is TGTGCCAGCAGCTCTCGGACTAGCGGGGGATTGTCAGATACGCAGTATTTT. As protein: CASSSRTSGGLSDTQYF.

At least ten counts were recorded for this clonotype. The chain has TRBV7-8 and TRBJ2-6; 7 nucleotides match TRBD1. Germline lookup yields CDR1 SGHVS and CDR2 FQNEAQ. This CDR3 has 18 residues. The V and J ends lost 2 bases and 0 bases, in that order; junction bases with no gene match: 7. Here the CDR3 reads CASSLLRDSYSGANVLTF. The CDR3 bases are TGTGCCAGCAGCTTATTGAGGGACAGCTACTCTGGGGCCAACGTCCTGACTTTC.

In its sample, this clonotype was seen many times. V usage is TRBV29-1 and J usage is TRBJ2-5, with D possibly matching TRBD2 (6 bases). Germline lookup yields CDR1 SQVTM and CDR2 ANQGSEA. The ends were cut back, 8 bases at V and 4 bases at J, with 17 bases in the middle. The CDR3 covers 13 residues. In DNA form, the CDR3 reads TGCAGCCTTATGTTGGGGGGTGGAGAGACCCAGTACTTC. It specifies CSLMLGGGETQYF.

This clonotype was detected many times. The rearrangement uses TRBV29-1 and TRBJ2-7; D uncertain. This CDR3 is built from 13 residues. With 7 bases removed from V and 3 bases from J, the gap between germline ends came to 16 bases. Germline CDR1 reads SQVTM; CDR2 reads ANQGSEA. CDR3 nucleotides: TGCAGCGCCTTTGATGTCCGAGACTACGAGCAGTACTTC. Amino acids: CSAFDVRDYEQYF.

This clonotype was seen ten or more times. The rearrangement links TRBV5-1 to TRBJ2-2, with 8 bases aligning to TRBD1. After removal of 6 bases from V and 3 bases from J, the junction contained 4 bases not matched to a gene. The CDR3 is 14 residues long. Looked up from germline, CDR1 is SGHRS and CDR2 is YFSETQ. The CDR3 sequence is CASKTGDHTGELFF. The CDR3 DNA reads TGCGCCAGCAAGACAGGGGACCACACCGGGGAGCTGTTTTTT.